These 24 T cell receptor beta chains share one sample of origin, sequenced in a study of human CD8 memory T cell subsets. TPEX cells were early memory CD8+ T cells (CCR7+ PD-1+ TIGIT+) that had exhausted-like traits. The authors made TCR beta libraries using UMI-labeled 5' RACE. TCRdb re-called the 5' RACE reads and catalogs CDR3 proteins one per entry, DNA excluded. Recorded for this sample: some 10,000 distinct CDR3 sequences. The sample taken for sequencing was CD8+ T cells from PBMCs. The receptors were sampled from a human donor in good health.

The chain recombines TRBV18 with TRBJ1-3; absent DNA, TCRdb's TRBD1 call cannot be checked. The CDR3 covers 14 residues. CDR1 KGHSH and CDR2 LQKENI come from the germline V gene. The CDR3 is CASSPRTPGNTIYF. Together with reference TRBV18 and TRBJ1-3, the CDR3 gives the full variable domain: NAGVMQNPRHLVRRRGQEARLRCSPMKGHSHVYWYRQLPEEGLKFMVYLQKENIIDESGMPKERFSAEFPKEGPSILRIQQVVRGDSAAYFCASSPRTPGNTIYFGEGSWLTVV.

V gene TRBV20-1 combines with J gene TRBJ1-5; the D call from TCRdb, TRBD1, cannot be confirmed without DNA. This CDR3 is built from 14 residues. Germline V gene sequence: CDR1 DFQATT, CDR2 SNEGSKA (reference sequence). CDR3: CSATTEDSNQPQHF.

The CDR3 is CASSYTGSFLVQYF. The rearrangement uses TRBV6-5 and TRBJ2-7; TCRdb returns TRBD1, unconfirmable since there is no DNA. The CDR3 is 14 residues long. Germline V lookup: CDR1 MNHEY, CDR2 SVGAGI.

V is TRBV9 and J is TRBJ2-1. The CDR3 loop spans 15 amino acids. The germline CDR1 and CDR2 sequences are SGDLS and YYNGEE. CDR3: CASSVASDPYNEQFF. Supplemented by reference TRBV9 and TRBJ2-1, the full variable domain reads DSGVTQTPKHLITATGQRVTLRCSPRSGDLSVYWYQQSLDQGLQFLIQYYNGEERAKGNILERFSAQQFPDLHSELNLSSLELGDSALYFCASSVASDPYNEQFFGPGTRLTVL.

The V call is TRBV2, the J call TRBJ1-4; lacking DNA, the TRBD1 call made by TCRdb goes unchecked. The CDR3 has 15 amino acids. Germline values: CDR1 SNHLY, CDR2 FYNNEI. CDR3 protein: CASSDVRNPGEKLFF.

This rearrangement joins TRBV4-3 to TRBJ1-3. Germline V gene lookup returns CDR1 LGHNA and CDR2 YSLEER. The CDR3 has 11 residues. The CDR3 sequence: CASSQGNTIYF.

This rearrangement joins TRBV20-1 to TRBJ2-7. From germline, CDR1 is DFQATT and CDR2 SNEGSKA (reference sequence). There are 14 residues in the CDR3. CDR3 in amino acids: CSAKIQDVLYEQYF.

The chain is built from TRBV5-4 and TRBJ2-7. Germline-derived CDR1 and CDR2 are SGHNT and YYREEE (reference sequence). CDR3 size: 15 residues. Here the CDR3 reads CASSLGEGLRNEQYF. Supplemented by reference TRBV5-4 and TRBJ2-7, the full variable domain reads ETGVTQSPTHLIKTRGQQVTLRCSSQSGHNTVSWYQQALGQGPQFIFQYYREEENGRGNFPPRFSGLQFPNYSSELNVNALELDDSALYLCASSLGEGLRNEQYFGPGTRLTVT.

The V call is TRBV11-2, the J call TRBJ2-7; TCRdb calls TRBD1, which cannot be checked without DNA. CDR1 is SGHAT and CDR2 is FQNNGV in the germline V gene. This CDR3 has 14 amino acids. The CDR3 sequence is CASSPGDRSYEQYF.

The chain links TRBV5-5 to TRBJ2-1; the D call of TRBD2 rests on TCRdb alone, since no DNA is present to check it. From germline, CDR1 is SGHKS and CDR2 YYEKEE (reference sequence). The CDR3 has 15 residues. The CDR3 loop reads CASSLELAAYNEQFF.

V usage is TRBV7-2 and J usage is TRBJ2-2. CDR1 is SGHTA and CDR2 is FQGNSA in the germline V gene. This CDR3 spans 12 amino acids. The CDR3 sequence: CASSPATGELFF.

V usage is TRBV4-2 and J usage is TRBJ2-5; TCRdb lists TRBD2, though no DNA is available to test this call. Germline values: CDR1 LGHNA, CDR2 YNFKEQ. This CDR3 is built from 16 residues. The CDR3 sequence is CASSQTRLADGETQYF.

The chain couples TRBV7-8 to TRBJ2-7; TCRdb's assignment of TRBD1 cannot be checked, as there is no DNA. This CDR3 is built from 16 residues. CDR1 is SGHVS, CDR2 FQNEAQ, per germline. The CDR3 loop reads CASTHRAPGQGARQYF. Using reference TRBV7-8 and TRBJ2-7 for the parts outside the CDR3, the full variable domain is GAGVSQSPRYKVAKRGQDVALRCDPISGHVSLFWYQQALGQGPEFLTYFQNEAQLDKSGLPSDRFFAERPEGSVSTLKIQRTQQEDSAVYLCASTHRAPGQGARQYFGPGTRLTVT.

The CDR3: CASGSSGSPAYEQYF. The chain recombines TRBV5-4 with TRBJ2-7; absent DNA, TCRdb's TRBD1 call cannot be checked. Germline CDR1 reads SGHNT; CDR2 reads YYREEE (reference sequence). This CDR3 has 15 residues.

The CDR3 loop is CASSTRVAGGSPDTQYF. The chain is built from TRBV28 and TRBJ2-3; there is no DNA to check the TCRdb D call of TRBD2. This CDR3 has 17 amino acids. CDR1 and CDR2 from the germline V gene are MDHEN and SYDVKM.

V and J are TRBV7-8 and TRBJ1-5; the D call from TCRdb, TRBD1, cannot be confirmed without DNA. This CDR3 is 15 amino acids long. CDR1 and CDR2 from the germline V gene are SGHVS and FQNEAQ. The CDR3 region is CASSPRQGPSQPQHF.

J is TRBJ2-7 and V is TRBV28; TCRdb's D call, TRBD2, is unchecked because there is no DNA. Germline loops: CDR1 MDHEN, CDR2 SYDVKM. This CDR3 region has 14 residues. The CDR3 reads CASSSREGRYEQYF.

The chain has TRBV4-1 and TRBJ2-7. CDR3 length: 16 amino acids. Germline V gives CDR1 MGHRA, CDR2 YSYEKL. The CDR3 protein is CASSLGVQRSSYEQYF.

The V and J genes are TRBV3-1 and TRBJ1-2. The CDR3 totals 12 residues. In germline, CDR1 is LGHDT, CDR2 YNNKEL (reference sequence). CDR3 loop: CASSQAEYGYTF.

CDR3 protein: CASSQEGQTPRKYF. This chain connects TRBV4-2 to TRBJ2-7; TCRdb returns TRBD1, unconfirmable since there is no DNA. CDR3 length: 14 amino acids. Per the germline V gene, CDR1 is LGHNA and CDR2 is YNFKEQ.

The CDR3 is CASSDWAGTDTQYF. The chain combines TRBV6-1 with TRBJ2-3; TCRdb indicates TRBD1, and absent DNA this call remains unverified. CDR1 is MNHNS and CDR2 is SASEGT in the germline V gene. The CDR3 is made up of 14 amino acids.

The chain carries TRBV14 and TRBJ2-1; TCRdb gives TRBD1 as the D gene, but with no DNA this cannot be confirmed. The CDR3 runs to 17 residues. Germline V CDR1 and CDR2: SGHDN, FVKESK. The chain's CDR3 is CASSQYPGTAPYNEQFF. The variable domain in full, with the rest retrieved from reference TRBV14 and TRBJ2-1, is EAGVTQFPSHSVIEKGQTVTLRCDPISGHDNLYWYRRVMGKEIKFLLHFVKESKQDESGMPNNRFLAERTGGTYSTLKVQPAELEDSGVYFCASSQYPGTAPYNEQFFGPGTRLTVL.

Its frequency marks this clonotype as medium-sized. This chain links TRBV5-5 with TRBJ1-3. Germline values: CDR1 SGHKS, CDR2 YYEKEE (reference sequence). The CDR3 length is 14 residues. The CDR3 protein is CASNAYGSGNTIYF.

The rearrangement uses TRBV12-3 or TRBV12-4 and TRBJ2-1; the D call from TCRdb, TRBD2, cannot be confirmed without DNA. This CDR3 comprises 15 residues. The CDR3 protein is CASNPPGTKNNEQFF.